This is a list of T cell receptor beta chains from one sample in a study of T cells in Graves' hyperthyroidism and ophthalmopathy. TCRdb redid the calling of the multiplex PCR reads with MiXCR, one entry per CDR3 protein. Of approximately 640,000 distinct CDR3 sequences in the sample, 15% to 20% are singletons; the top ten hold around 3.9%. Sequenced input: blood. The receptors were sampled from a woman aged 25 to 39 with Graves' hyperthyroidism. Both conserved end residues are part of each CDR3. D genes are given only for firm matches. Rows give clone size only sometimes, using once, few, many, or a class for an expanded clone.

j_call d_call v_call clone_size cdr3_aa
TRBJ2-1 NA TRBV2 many CASSRDLIPNEQFF
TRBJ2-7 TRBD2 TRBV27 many CASSSGLAYEQYF
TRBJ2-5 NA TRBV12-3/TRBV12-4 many CASSFNPGPSAQETQYF
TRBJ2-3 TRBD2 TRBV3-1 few CTSSLRTSGRLDTQYF
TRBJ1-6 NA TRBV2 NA CASGVGRPVNSPLHF
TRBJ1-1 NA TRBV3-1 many CASSQGPTFETFF
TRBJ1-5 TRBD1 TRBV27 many CASSPGTVGQPQHF
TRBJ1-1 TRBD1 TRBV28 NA CATLFRQGANTEAFF
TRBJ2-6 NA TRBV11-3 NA CASSSEGLGANVLTF
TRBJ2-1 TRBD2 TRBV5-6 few CASSHSGSPYNEQFF
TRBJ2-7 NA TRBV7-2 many CASSLVVPGYEQYF
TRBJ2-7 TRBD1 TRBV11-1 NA CASSRDRGWEQYF
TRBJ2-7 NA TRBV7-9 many CASSLVGLEQYF
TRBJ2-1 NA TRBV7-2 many CASSSLSRERSLVNNEQFF
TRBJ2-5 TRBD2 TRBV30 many CAWRGGQETQYF
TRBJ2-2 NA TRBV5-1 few CANARVANTGELFF
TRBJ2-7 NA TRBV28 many CASSTPAGADEQYF
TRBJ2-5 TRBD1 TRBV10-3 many CAISLGQGERETQYF
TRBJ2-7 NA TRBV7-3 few CASSLRGRGEQYF
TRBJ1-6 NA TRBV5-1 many CASRPGQLVPGSPLHF
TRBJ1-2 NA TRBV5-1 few CASSLVVAGDGYTF